This TCR beta chain was identified during a study of CD8+ T cells in alopecia areata. Extraction of RNA preceded its reverse transcription into cDNA, which served as the sequencing template. Sequenced by immunoSEQ multiplex PCR; TCRdb stores in-frame clones only, minus some. The sample lists about 130,000 clones; 58% were seen once. The V end lost 3 bases, the J end lost 4 bases, and 16 bases lay between the germline ends. Germline values: CDR1 LNHDA, CDR2 SQIVND (reference sequence). This CDR3 is built from 15 residues. The origin of this receptor is a human donor with alopecia areata. The sample here was CD4+ T cells sorted from blood, taken at week 0. The rearrangement links TRBV19 to TRBJ2-7, with D possibly called TRBD1 or TRBD2 (6 bases each). The CDR3 coding sequence is TGTGCCAGTAGTATGGGGGCGGGAAGCCGATACGAGCAGTACTTC. Protein sequence: CASSMGAGSRYEQYF.